The 19 T cell receptor beta chains below come from one sample, sequenced in a study of blood T cell repertoires in COVID-19. The assay was immunoSEQ multiplex PCR, and TCRdb's table has in-frame clones only and misses some. The sample carries some 270,000 clones, 85% to 90% recorded once. Sequenced: peripheral blood. These TCRs come from a middle-aged woman who had recovered from COVID-19.

The J gene is TRBJ2-1, the V gene TRBV28; D might be TRBD2 (6 bases). Germline V lookup: CDR1 MDHEN, CDR2 SYDVKM. Trimming left V 6 bases short and J 5 bases short, with 17 bases between. The CDR3 length is 15 residues. The CDR3 coding sequence is TGTGCCAGCAGCCGGACTAACGGTGGTGACAATGAGCAGTTCTTC. It specifies CASSRTNGGDNEQFF.

The genes are TRBV5-1 and TRBJ2-7, with D maybe TRBD2 (5 bases). This CDR3 comprises 14 residues. Germline V gives CDR1 SGHRS, CDR2 YFSETQ. V was trimmed by 3 bases and J by 4 bases, leaving 14 bases between them. CDR3 amino acids: CASSYLPGTYEQYV. The CDR3 DNA reads as TGCGCCAGCAGCTACTTGCCGGGAACTTACGAGCAGTACGTC.

This clone appeared a single time. The chain has TRBV28 and TRBJ2-2; 8 bases align to TRBD2. Unmatched junction bases numbered 7, after V lost 2 bases and J lost 5 bases. CDR3 length: 16 amino acids. Looked up from germline, CDR1 is MDHEN and CDR2 is SYDVKM. CDR3 sequence: CASSLTGRGSTGELFF. The CDR3 DNA reads as TGTGCCAGCAGTTTAACCGGGAGGGGAAGTACCGGGGAGCTGTTTTTT.

The chain combines TRBV6-5 with TRBJ1-2; 8 positions match TRBD1. Germline CDR1 is MNHEY and CDR2 is SVGAGI. The trim removed 6 bases at V and 8 bases at J, leaving 8 bases unmatched. This CDR3 has 13 residues. This chain's CDR3 is CASSGRGLWGYTF. The CDR3 DNA follows: TGTGCCAGCAGCGGCAGGGGGCTATGGGGCTACACCTTC.

This chain joins TRBV7-9 and TRBJ1-4; weak D call: TRBD1 (6 bases). V lost 1 base to trimming and J lost 8 bases, with 14 bases between them. This CDR3 is 15 amino acids long. Germline V CDR1 and CDR2: SEHNR, FQNEAQ (reference sequence). The DNA of the CDR3 is TGTGCCAGCAGCTTAGGTTCCAGGGGAGGGGAAAAACTGTTTTTT. Encoded protein: CASSLGSRGGEKLFF.

The chain uses TRBV28 and TRBJ1-6; 7 bases fit TRBD1. Germline V lookup: CDR1 MDHEN, CDR2 SYDVKM. The CDR3 extends over 15 amino acids. Losses at the gene ends were 3 bases for V and 6 bases for J; bases not matched to a gene: 5. The CDR3 sequence: CASSLGDRVNSPLHF. For the CDR3, the DNA is TGTGCCAGCAGTTTGGGAGACAGGGTTAATTCACCCCTCCACTTT.

The rearrangement joins TRBV27 to TRBJ2-4, with D possibly matching TRBD2 (7 bases). The CDR3 consists of 12 residues. The germline CDR1 and CDR2 sequences are MNHEY and SMNVEV (reference sequence). V lost 10 bases and J lost 6, with 13 bases in between. The CDR3 DNA reads TGTGCCACCAAGGGGGGGGGAAACATTCAGTACTTC. Amino acids: CATKGGGNIQYF.

The V and J genes are TRBV4-3 and TRBJ1-6; D remains ambiguous. With 0 bases removed from V and 7 bases from J, the gap between germline ends came to 13 bases. Per the germline V gene, CDR1 is LGHNA and CDR2 is YSLEER. The CDR3 consists of 16 residues. CDR3 amino acids: CASSQDREGGNSPLHF. The CDR3 nucleotides read TGCGCCAGCAGCCAAGATCGGGAGGGCGGAAATTCACCCCTCCACTTT.

CDR3 sequence: CASSLYAGDTQYF. The CDR3 DNA follows: TGTGCCAGCAGCCTTTACGCAGGAGATACGCAGTATTTT. The chain joins TRBV9 to TRBJ2-3; D not certain. Germline V gene data show CDR1 as SGDLS and CDR2 as YYNGEE. This CDR3 has 13 residues. V dropped 4 bases and J dropped 5 bases, with 11 bases sitting between them.

This clone occurred once. The rearrangement links TRBV2 to TRBJ1-5; D call uncertain. Per the germline V gene, CDR1 is SNHLY and CDR2 is FYNNEI. CDR3 length equals 12 residues. V lost 5 bases and J lost 4, with 6 bases in between. CDR3 coding DNA: TGTGCCAGCAGTCTCCAGAATCAGCCCCAGCATTTT. Residues: CASSLQNQPQHF.

This clone was counted a few times. The chain carries TRBV28 and TRBJ1-6; possible D gene TRBD1, 5 bases. V shed 6 bases and J shed 6 bases, with 21 bases lying between them. Germline values: CDR1 MDHEN, CDR2 SYDVKM. The CDR3 is made up of 17 amino acids. This chain's CDR3 is CASSLRGGYGFNSPLHF. The CDR3 DNA is TGTGCCAGCAGCCTACGGGGGGGTTATGGCTTTAATTCACCCCTCCACTTT.

This chain joins TRBV11-2 and TRBJ2-2; no clear D gene. V lost 5 bases to trimming and J lost 6 bases, with 7 bases between them. Looked up from germline, CDR1 is SGHAT and CDR2 is FQNNGV. The CDR3 covers 12 residues. The CDR3 sequence: CASSLRAGELFF. The CDR3 coding sequence is TGTGCCAGCAGCCTCCGGGCCGGGGAGCTGTTTTTT. The whole variable domain, remainder taken from reference TRBV11-2 and TRBJ2-2, is EAGVAQSPRYKIIEKRQSVAFWCNPISGHATLYWYQQILGQGPKLLIQFQNNGVVDDSQLPKDRFSAERLKGVDSTLKIQPAKLEDSAVYLCASSLRAGELFFGEGSRLTVL.

V is TRBV12-2 and J is TRBJ2-5; TRBD2, the D gene given by the table, was not confirmed from the DNA. TRBV12-2 is described as a pseudogene. The CDR3 spans 16 residues. The CDR3 nucleotides are TGTGCAAGTCGCTCGGGACTAGCGGGAGGCCAAGAGACCCAGTACTTC. Translated: CASRSGLAGGQETQYF.

The J gene is TRBJ2-7, the V gene TRBV27; D remains ambiguous. The V gene lost 4 bases and the J gene lost 6 bases, with 10 bases spanning the gap. Germline CDR1 and CDR2: MNHEY and SMNVEV (reference sequence). The CDR3 spans 12 residues. The CDR3 loop is CASSYPGPEQYV. The CDR3 DNA reads as TGTGCCAGCAGTTATCCTGGGCCCGAGCAGTACGTC.

The V and J genes are TRBV9 and TRBJ1-2; 8 bases agree with TRBD1. There are 16 residues in the CDR3. In germline, CDR1 is SGDLS, CDR2 YYNGEE. Trimming cost V 2 bases and J 4 bases; bases outside gene matches: 10. Here the CDR3 reads CASSVTGGGFSYGYTF. DNA for the CDR3: TGTGCCAGCAGCGTTACAGGGGGAGGATTTAGCTATGGCTACACCTTC. Filled out from reference TRBV9 and TRBJ1-2, the complete variable domain reads DSGVTQTPKHLITATGQRVTLRCSPRSGDLSVYWYQQSLDQGLQFLIQYYNGEERAKGNILERFSAQQFPDLHSELNLSSLELGDSALYFCASSVTGGGFSYGYTFGSGTRLTVV.

J is TRBJ2-5 and V is TRBV5-1; TRBD2 agrees at 11 bases. Germline V gene data show CDR1 as SGHRS and CDR2 as YFSETQ. There are 18 residues in the CDR3. Germline trimming cut 4 bases from V and 5 bases from J; bases unmatched to any gene: 16. The DNA for the CDR3 is TGCGCCAGCAGCGTTGATCGTGGTACTAGCGGGAGATTTGAGACCCAGTACTTC. It translates to CASSVDRGTSGRFETQYF.

The J gene is TRBJ2-1, the V gene TRBV5-1; D not certain. V was clipped by 2 bases and J by 0 bases, with 9 bases between them. Per germline, CDR1 SGHRS and CDR2 YFSETQ. This CDR3 contains 15 residues. The CDR3 sequence is CASSLLPSSYNEQFF. The DNA of the CDR3 is TGCGCCAGCAGCTTACTACCTAGCTCCTACAATGAGCAGTTCTTC.

The chain employs TRBV4-3 and TRBJ1-2; TRBD1 matches at 7 bases. Unmatched junction bases numbered 18, after V lost 1 base and J lost 10 bases. The CDR3 spans 17 residues. Looked up from germline, CDR1 is LGHNA and CDR2 is YSLEER. Written as DNA, the CDR3 is TGCGCCAGCAGCCAAGTTCTGTCAGGCAGGGGGTACAGGGACTACACCTTC. Its translation is CASSQVLSGRGYRDYTF.

V usage is TRBV2 and J usage is TRBJ1-2; possibly TRBD1 for D (6 bases). CDR3 size: 13 residues. V lost 6 bases and J lost 8, with 16 bases in between. Germline V gives CDR1 SNHLY, CDR2 FYNNEI. The CDR3 bases are TGTGCCAGCAGAATAGACAGGAGGAGCGGCTACACCTTC. Encoded protein: CASRIDRRSGYTF.